This TCR beta chain was retrieved from a study of blood T cell repertoires in COVID-19. Across the whole study: Samples representing acute and convalescent COVID-19 were sourced from the United States, Italy and Spain.

The germline V gene has CDR1 PRHDT and CDR2 FYEKMQ (reference sequence). V was clipped by 3 bases and J by 6 bases, with 25 bases between them. The CDR3 loop spans 18 amino acids. Per the authors' pipeline: From reference gene primer amplification, estimates of nucleated cell counts were derived. Sequenced by immunoSEQ multiplex PCR; TCRdb stores in-frame clones only, minus some. Clone size and V and J calls were adopted from that table, with D and trimming inferred from the DNA. The sample contains about 330,000 clones, around 89% of which appear only once. The receptor's source is a woman aged 45-60 years with active or convalescent COVID-19. The chain recombines TRBV13 with TRBJ2-3; perhaps TRBD2 as D (6 bases). Sequencing was done on a sample of peripheral blood. The CDR3 coding sequence is TGTGCCAGCAGCTTTTTTGTCGCTGTCGGGACTCTCCACGATACGCAGTATTTT. Protein: CASSFFVAVGTLHDTQYF.